A selection of T cell receptor beta chains follows, all from one sample in a study of T cells after yellow fever vaccination. TCRdb reprocessed the 5' RACE reads via MiXCR and lists one record per CDR3 protein. The sample yields 500,000 to 550,000 distinct CDR3 sequences, just over 20% seen once. The specimen was PBMCs, collected around 3 weeks after the first yellow fever vaccination. The receptors were gathered from a man younger than 35 who received the YFV17D yellow fever vaccine. Both conserved end residues are part of each CDR3. Fields, in order: clone size, V gene, D gene, J gene, CDR3 DNA, CDR3 protein. The D gene is left open where the match is weak. Part of the rows lack a size; the others show once, few, many or a class for expanded clones.

few,TRBV2,TRBD1,TRBJ2-2,TGTGCCAGCAACCGGGACAGGAACACCGGGGAGCTGTTTTTT,CASNRDRNTGELFF
few,TRBV28,.,TRBJ1-5,TGTGCCAGCAGTCCCGGGGGGGGAGGAAATCAGCCCCAGCATTTT,CASSPGGGGNQPQHF
.,TRBV19,.,TRBJ1-2,TGTGCCAGTAGTTCCTTACGACTCCCTAGCTATGGCTACACCTTC,CASSSLRLPSYGYTF
few,TRBV18,TRBD1,TRBJ2-5,TGTGCCAGCTCACCAGGGACAGTAGAGACCCAGTACTTC,CASSPGTVETQYF
few,TRBV6-5,TRBD2,TRBJ2-1,TGTGCCAGCAGTCCCTGGACTAGCGGGAATGAGCAGTTCTTC,CASSPWTSGNEQFF
few,TRBV4-2,TRBD2,TRBJ2-1,TGTGCCAGCAGCCAAGAAGACCAGCGGGGACCCAATGAGCAGTTCTTC,CASSQEDQRGPNEQFF
.,TRBV7-2,TRBD1,TRBJ2-7,TGTGCCAGCAGGCGTTACGGGACAGGGGGTTACTACGAGCAGTACTTC,CASRRYGTGGYYEQYF
few,TRBV4-1,.,TRBJ2-7,TGCGCCAGCAGCCAAGTAATCGGCGGGGCCTACGAGCAGTACTTC,CASSQVIGGAYEQYF
.,TRBV6-2/TRBV6-3,.,TRBJ2-3,TGTGCCAGCAGAGCCGACAGCACAGATACGCAGTATTTT,CASRADSTDTQYF
few,TRBV27,TRBD2,TRBJ2-1,TGTGCCAGCGGCGGGACTAGCGGGGGCGAGATCTCCTACAATGAGCAGTTCTTC,CASGGTSGGEISYNEQFF
.,TRBV7-2,TRBD2,TRBJ2-5,TGTGCCAGCAGCTTTTCGGGGGGGCCGGGGGAGACCCAGTACTTC,CASSFSGGPGETQYF
.,TRBV11-2,.,TRBJ2-3,TGTGCCAGCAGCTTAGAGCCTTTGGGACCTACAAGGTTAGATACGCAGTATTTT,CASSLEPLGPTRLDTQYF
few,TRBV4-1,.,TRBJ2-7,TGCGCCAGCAGCCAAGATGCCTACGAGCAGTACTTC,CASSQDAYEQYF
.,TRBV5-4,.,TRBJ2-5,TGTGCCAGCAGGGCTAGCCCTCAGGGGGGCGTGGAGACCCAGTACTTC,CASRASPQGGVETQYF
few,TRBV6-1,TRBD1,TRBJ1-5,TGTGCCAGCAGTGCCGGGACAGGGGTCCATCAGCCCCAGCATTTT,CASSAGTGVHQPQHF
few,TRBV19,.,TRBJ2-2,TGTGCCAGTAGTATACGACCCACCGGGGAGCTGTTTTTT,CASSIRPTGELFF
few,TRBV7-7,.,TRBJ2-1,TGTGCTAGCAGCTTAAGTCCCGGTCCCCACAATGAGCAGTTCTTC,CASSLSPGPHNEQFF
.,TRBV7-2,.,TRBJ1-4,TGTGCCAGCAGCCCTTGGACGGGGACGGCTAATGAAAAACTGTTTTTT,CASSPWTGTANEKLFF
.,TRBV5-1,.,TRBJ1-1,TGCGCCAGCAGCCCCGGGAATGGGGACACTGAAGCTTTCTTT,CASSPGNGDTEAFF
.,TRBV30,.,TRBJ1-6,TGTGCCGGAACAGGGACTAATAATTCACCCCTCCACTTT,CAGTGTNNSPLHF
.,TRBV30,.,TRBJ2-7,TGTGCCTGGAGTGTACGAGTAGGGGGATACACATACGAGCAGTACTTC,CAWSVRVGGYTYEQYF
.,TRBV6-2/TRBV6-3,.,TRBJ1-5,TGTGCCAGCAGTTACGGGACGAGGCCCCAGCATTTT,CASSYGTRPQHF
.,TRBV20-1,.,TRBJ1-5,TGCAGTGCCAGACCGGGAGGCAATCAGCCCCAGCATTTT,CSARPGGNQPQHF
few,TRBV13,.,TRBJ2-5,TGTGCCAGCAGCCTTGGGACATTCCAGGAGACCCAGTACTTC,CASSLGTFQETQYF
few,TRBV3-1,.,TRBJ2-3,TGTGCCAGCAGCCAAGGGTACCGGGGAGACACAGATACGCAGTATTTT,CASSQGYRGDTDTQYF
.,TRBV20-1,TRBD2,TRBJ2-3,TGCAGTGCTAGTTCCGGCGGGAGACGCACAGATACGCAGTATTTT,CSASSGGRRTDTQYF
few,TRBV4-3,.,TRBJ2-5,TGCGCCAGCAGCCAAGATAGTGGTGGGGGGGCCCTGTTGGAGACCCAGTACTTC,CASSQDSGGGALLETQYF
many,TRBV5-1,.,TRBJ2-6,TGCGCCAGCAGCACCGGGGCGGCTGGGGCCAACGTCCTGACTTTC,CASSTGAAGANVLTF
.,TRBV27,TRBD1,TRBJ1-2,TGTGCCAGCAGTATTGGACAGGGAAACTATGGCTACACCTTC,CASSIGQGNYGYTF
.,TRBV7-6,.,TRBJ2-2,TGTGCCAGCAGCTTATCCGGGACTCCCCCCGGGGAGCTGTTTTTT,CASSLSGTPPGELFF
.,TRBV28,.,TRBJ2-3,TGTGCCAGCAGTTTATGGGGATTGCGTACGCAGTATTTT,CASSLWGLRTQYF
few,TRBV20-1,.,TRBJ2-3,TGCAGTGCTAGCCCCTCCACAGATACGCAGTATTTT,CSASPSTDTQYF
.,TRBV28,.,TRBJ2-5,TGTGCCAGCAGCCCCGTCCGGTTCCAAGAGACCCAGTACTTC,CASSPVRFQETQYF
.,TRBV25-1,.,TRBJ1-2,TGTGCCAGCAGTGCCGCGACAGCTCCGGATGGCTACACCTTC,CASSAATAPDGYTF
few,TRBV5-4,TRBD1,TRBJ1-6,TGTGCCAGCAGCTTTCAGGACAGGAAATATAATTCACCCCTCCACTTT,CASSFQDRKYNSPLHF
.,TRBV28,.,TRBJ1-1,TGTGCCAGCATCGAATTGGGGTTCAGGGGCCACCGGGCTTTCTTT,CASIELGFRGHRAFF
few,TRBV7-9,TRBD2,TRBJ2-3,TGTGCCAGCAGCTTAGAGCGGGGGGGAGACACAGATACGCAGTATTTT,CASSLERGGDTDTQYF
few,TRBV5-1,.,TRBJ2-7,TGCGCCAGCAGCTTGGCCCCTTCAGGGGCAACAGGCTCCTACGAGCAGTACTTC,CASSLAPSGATGSYEQYF
few,TRBV11-2,.,TRBJ2-3,TGTGCCAGCAGCCACGAGACAGTTATCACAGATACGCAGTATTTT,CASSHETVITDTQYF
few,TRBV27,.,TRBJ1-6,TGTGCCAGCAGTTTGGGGGGGGCTAGTTCACCCCTCCACTTT,CASSLGGASSPLHF
.,TRBV28,.,TRBJ1-2,TGTGCCAGCACCCTCGAACAGGGCTCTTACGGCTACACCTTC,CASTLEQGSYGYTF
once,TRBV7-9,TRBD1,TRBJ2-7,TGTGCCAGCAGCCAGGACAGGGATTTCTACGAGCAGTACTTC,CASSQDRDFYEQYF
few,TRBV29-1,TRBD2,TRBJ2-1,TGCAGCGTTGAACGGGGGGGCTACAATGAGCAGTTCTTC,CSVERGGYNEQFF
.,TRBV4-2,.,TRBJ1-4,TGTGCCAGCAGCCAAGACGGGGGGGACGAGGAAAAACTGTTTTTT,CASSQDGGDEEKLFF
.,TRBV6-1,TRBD1,TRBJ1-1,TGTGCCAGCAGTCCCACCGGGACAGGGGTGTGGAACACTGAAGCTTTCTTT,CASSPTGTGVWNTEAFF